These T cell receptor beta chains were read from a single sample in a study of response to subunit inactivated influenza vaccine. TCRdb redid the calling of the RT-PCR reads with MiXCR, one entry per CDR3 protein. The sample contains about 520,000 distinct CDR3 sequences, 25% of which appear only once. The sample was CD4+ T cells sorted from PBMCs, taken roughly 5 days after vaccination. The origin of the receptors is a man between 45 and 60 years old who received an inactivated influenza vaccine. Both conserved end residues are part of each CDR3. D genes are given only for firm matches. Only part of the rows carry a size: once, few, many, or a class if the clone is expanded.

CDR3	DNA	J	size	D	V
CATSDSGLAKRRNEQFF	TGTGCCACCAGTGATTCGGGACTAGCCAAAAGGAGGAATGAGCAGTTCTTC	TRBJ2-1	-	TRBD2	TRBV24-1
CASSPSSNSNQPQHF	TGTGCCAGCAGCCCCAGTTCAAATAGCAATCAGCCCCAGCATTTT	TRBJ1-5	-	-	TRBV7-2
CAIRGAIDDLTDTQYF	TGTGCCATCAGGGGGGCGATAGACGACCTCACAGATACGCAGTATTTT	TRBJ2-3	few	-	TRBV10-3
CASSQGTRGSGANVLTF	TGTGCCAGCAGCCAAGGTACACGGGGATCTGGGGCCAACGTCCTGACTTTC	TRBJ2-6	-	-	TRBV3-1
CASSLSPGYNEQFF	TGTGCCAGCAGCTTGAGTCCGGGCTACAATGAGCAGTTCTTC	TRBJ2-1	-	-	TRBV7-6
CSAPSLTVYGETQYF	TGCAGTGCTCCCAGCCTCACAGTCTACGGAGAGACCCAGTACTTC	TRBJ2-5	-	-	TRBV20-1
CASSLDPREQYF	TGTGCCAGCAGCTTAGATCCGAGGGAGCAGTACTTC	TRBJ2-7	few	-	TRBV7-8
CASSLQQEKHTEAFF	TGCGCCAGCAGCTTGCAACAGGAGAAGCACACTGAAGCTTTCTTT	TRBJ1-1	-	-	TRBV5-1
CASYNRGGNTEAFF	TGTGCCAGTTATAACAGGGGCGGGAACACTGAAGCTTTCTTT	TRBJ1-1	-	TRBD1	TRBV19
CASSSPRASGPELEQFF	TGTGCCAGCAGCTCCCCTCGGGCTAGCGGACCAGAGCTAGAGCAGTTCTTC	TRBJ2-1	-	TRBD2	TRBV7-6
CSVLNSGANVLTF	TGCAGCGTCCTTAATTCTGGGGCCAACGTCCTGACTTTC	TRBJ2-6	-	-	TRBV29-1
CASSLKQGTQETQYF	TGCGCCAGCAGCTTAAAACAGGGGACCCAAGAGACCCAGTACTTC	TRBJ2-5	-	TRBD1	TRBV5-1
CASSLGSSGGYTDTQYF	TGTGCCAGCAGCTTAGGATCTAGCGGGGGTTACACAGATACGCAGTATTTT	TRBJ2-3	few	TRBD2	TRBV11-2
CASSLTQGGSYEQYF	TGTGCCAGCAGCTTAACGCAGGGGGGTTCCTACGAGCAGTACTTC	TRBJ2-7	-	-	TRBV5-5
CSASRSAGNTEAFF	TGCAGTGCTAGCAGGAGCGCAGGGAACACTGAAGCTTTCTTT	TRBJ1-1	-	-	TRBV20-1
CASSWKDNMGEQYF	TGCGCCAGCAGCTGGAAGGACAACATGGGCGAGCAGTACTTC	TRBJ2-7	-	-	TRBV5-1
CASSAGTEGTQYF	TGTGCCAGCAGCGCCGGGACAGAGGGGACCCAGTACTTC	TRBJ2-5	-	TRBD1	TRBV5-4
CASSKTGTEGNEQFF	TGTGCCAGCAGCAAAACCGGGACCGAAGGAAATGAGCAGTTCTTC	TRBJ2-1	-	-	TRBV5-5
CSARDDGLAGNPLGQYF	TGCAGTGCTAGAGATGATGGACTAGCGGGAAATCCCCTAGGGCAGTACTTC	TRBJ2-7	few	TRBD2	TRBV20-1
CASSLAGGWGNEQFF	TGTGCCAGCAGTCTAGCGGGGGGCTGGGGGAATGAGCAGTTCTTC	TRBJ2-1	-	TRBD2	TRBV12-3/TRBV12-4
CASMFFSGNTIYF	TGTGCCAGCATGTTTTTCTCTGGAAACACCATATATTTT	TRBJ1-3	-	-	TRBV6-5
CSAPGGYEQYF	TGCAGTGCTCCCGGGGGATACGAGCAGTACTTC	TRBJ2-7	-	-	TRBV20-1
CASSLAGTAGDIQYF	TGTGCCAGCAGCCTAGCCGGGACAGCCGGGGACATTCAGTACTTC	TRBJ2-4	few	TRBD1	TRBV11-2
CASSPMGRVNTGELFF	TGTGCCAGCTCGCCTATGGGAAGGGTGAACACCGGGGAGCTGTTTTTT	TRBJ2-2	-	-	TRBV18
CASSFLGLASASTDTQYF	TGTGCCAGCAGCTTTTTGGGACTAGCAAGTGCTAGCACAGATACGCAGTATTTT	TRBJ2-3	few	TRBD2	TRBV7-8
CASSLGLAKYTEQFF	TGCGCCAGCAGCCTGGGACTAGCAAAATACACTGAGCAGTTCTTC	TRBJ2-1	-	TRBD2	TRBV4-3
CASSRGDRGYEQYF	TGTGCCAGCTCACGTGGCGACAGGGGATACGAGCAGTACTTC	TRBJ2-7	-	TRBD1	TRBV18
CASSVGDSTANEKLFF	TGTGCCAGCAGCGTAGGGGACAGCACGGCTAATGAAAAACTGTTTTTT	TRBJ1-4	-	TRBD1	TRBV9
CASSYFRSGGWDEQFF	TGTGCCAGCAGCTATTTTCGGAGCGGGGGGTGGGATGAGCAGTTCTTC	TRBJ2-1	few	TRBD2	TRBV5-6
CASSDPIETQYF	TGTGCCAGCAGTGACCCAATCGAGACCCAGTACTTC	TRBJ2-5	-	-	TRBV6-2/TRBV6-3
CASSQEWTSGGDEFF	TGCGCCAGCAGCCAAGAATGGACTAGCGGGGGGGACGAGTTCTTC	TRBJ2-1	once	TRBD2	TRBV4-3
CASSLGQNGEQYF	TGCGCCAGCAGCTTAGGACAGAACGGCGAGCAGTACTTC	TRBJ2-7	few	-	TRBV5-1
CASSRTGDRSPLHF	TGCGCCAGCAGCAGGACAGGGGATCGATCACCCCTCCACTTT	TRBJ1-6	-	TRBD1	TRBV10-1
CASSQFRHNEKLFF	TGCGCCAGCAGTCAATTTAGGCATAATGAAAAACTGTTTTTT	TRBJ1-4	-	-	TRBV23-1
CASSLVEGRNNEQFF	TGTGCCAGCAGCTTAGTAGAGGGGCGAAACAATGAGCAGTTCTTC	TRBJ2-1	few	-	TRBV7-2
CAWIVTGGPADTQYF	TGTGCCTGGATAGTTACGGGAGGGCCGGCAGATACGCAGTATTTT	TRBJ2-3	-	TRBD2	TRBV30
CATSDTGQISGANVLTF	TGTGCCACCAGTGATACCGGACAGATCTCTGGGGCCAACGTCCTGACTTTC	TRBJ2-6	few	-	TRBV24-1
CASSPRTGLSSGANVLTF	TGTGCCAGCAGCCCAAGGACAGGGCTTTCCTCTGGGGCCAACGTCCTGACTTTC	TRBJ2-6	few	TRBD1	TRBV6-2/TRBV6-3
CSARATQGFYEQYF	TGCAGTGCTAGAGCCACTCAGGGGTTCTACGAGCAGTACTTC	TRBJ2-7	few	-	TRBV20-1
CAISDRQSETQYF	TGTGCCATCAGTGACAGGCAATCGGAGACCCAGTACTTC	TRBJ2-5	once	-	TRBV10-3
CASSLGIDSNQPQHF	TGTGCCAGCAGTTTAGGGATTGATAGCAATCAGCCCCAGCATTTT	TRBJ1-5	-	-	TRBV12-3/TRBV12-4
CASSPRQGGQPQHF	TGTGCCAGCAGTCCGAGACAGGGCGGTCAGCCCCAGCATTTT	TRBJ1-5	few	TRBD1	TRBV12-3/TRBV12-4
CASSQDAGLAGAKETQYF	TGCGCCAGCAGCCAAGACGCGGGGCTAGCGGGGGCCAAAGAGACCCAGTACTTC	TRBJ2-5	few	TRBD2	TRBV4-1
CATEDRDWRANTGELFF	TGTGCCACCGAGGACAGGGACTGGAGGGCGAACACCGGGGAGCTGTTTTTT	TRBJ2-2	few	TRBD1	TRBV15
CASSPWTGLNEQFF	TGTGCCAGCAGTCCATGGACAGGGCTCAATGAGCAGTTCTTC	TRBJ2-1	-	TRBD1	TRBV25-1
CSVAETTDTQYF	TGCAGCGTTGCAGAGACCACAGATACGCAGTATTTT	TRBJ2-3	-	-	TRBV29-1
CASSPDAYNEQFF	TGTGCCAGCAGCCCGGATGCCTACAATGAGCAGTTCTTC	TRBJ2-1	-	-	TRBV3-1
CASSIGGLAGNEQYF	TGTGCCAGCAGCATCGGAGGGCTAGCGGGAAACGAGCAGTACTTC	TRBJ2-7	-	TRBD2	TRBV7-2
CSASDRGPYGYTF	TGCAGTGCTAGCGACAGGGGGCCTTATGGCTACACCTTC	TRBJ1-2	-	TRBD1	TRBV20-1
CASSVTDPYTDTQYF	TGCGCCAGCAGCGTGACAGACCCGTACACAGATACGCAGTATTTT	TRBJ2-3	few	-	TRBV5-1
CATSREGGLSSYEQYF	TGTGCCACCAGCAGAGAAGGCGGCCTGAGCTCCTACGAGCAGTACTTC	TRBJ2-7	-	-	TRBV15
CASSVGPSGTFYEQYF	TGTGCCAGCAGCGTAGGGCCTAGCGGGACCTTCTACGAGCAGTACTTC	TRBJ2-7	-	TRBD2	TRBV9
CASGKTDTDTQYF	TGTGCCAGCGGAAAGACAGACACAGATACGCAGTATTTT	TRBJ2-3	-	-	TRBV12-3/TRBV12-4